The subject of this entry is one T cell receptor (beta chain). Its antigen is currently not known. No base qualities exist here, and no much larger clone lies one base off it. V and J are trimmed by 2 bases and 5 bases, and the gene matches miss 10 bases of the junction. The germline V gene supplies CDR1 MNHNS and CDR2 SASEGT. Taken from cysteine to phenylalanine, the CDR3 has 17 residues. The retained sequence is limited to the CDR3, 51 bases, with the frame set at the first base. Preparation of the library involved the immunoSEQ multiplex PCR assay. For most patients, high-throughput TCR-beta CDR3 sequencing of genomic DNA was performed by Adaptive Biotechnologies. From the authors' description of their analysis: Adaptive's ImmunoSEQ software was the source of the TCR sequencing data for about 18 patients, while three other patients were processed with MiXCR and VDJtools. CDR3 nucleotide sequences shared by donor and recipient were removed because the origin of these sequences could not be assigned. At least 2-fold expansion over unstimulated cells and a minimum CFSE-low frequency of 0.002% (template counts) or 0.001% (read counts) were required for clones to be classified as alloreactive. Mappable clones were those detected in sequenced pre-transplant spleen, lymph node, or MLR CFSE-low populations of the donor or recipient. The cumulative frequency of alloreactive clones was calculated as a percentage of all sequences, weighted by copy number. TCRdb provides this immuneACCESS table in a form limited to in-frame rearrangements. Some clones are lacking; in checked studies, under half of them reflect an unresolved V gene, and why the rest are absent is not known. That table furnishes V, J and clone size, whereas the DNA furnished D and trimming. This sample lists over 80,000 clones; more than 70% were detected once. Of the sample, more than 1.4% is held by the ten largest clones.

This record belongs to a study of graft-versus-host responses after intestinal transplantation (dated by TCRdb to the early 2020s). For the study in its entirety: Multivisceral, liver-intestinal, or isolated intestinal transplants were received by the recipients. Every recipient was given anti-thymocyte globulin induction, then maintenance tacrolimus and steroids for 3 to 4 years. Bulk TCR-beta CDR3 sequencing was used to track graft-versus-host and host-versus-graft alloreactive T cell clones in the graft, circulation and bone marrow after intestinal transplantation. Alloreactive clones were identified by sequencing pre-transplant mixed lymphocyte reaction products and comparing these products with unstimulated pre-transplant donor and recipient T cells. The cohort enrolled 20 to 30 intestinal transplant recipients, one of whom was a retransplant, and a few patients without pretransplant specimens were excluded. A peak of at least 4% donor T cells among recipient peripheral blood mononuclear cells was the definition used for donor T cell macrochimerism. Rather than going through the commercial service, samples from a few later patients were sequenced in-house on an Illumina MiSeq and processed with MiXCR.

Study-wide conclusions, independent of this receptor: GvH clones turned up in recipient bone marrow, with some appearing earlier in ileal mucosa or blood, a pattern consistent with an intestinal mucosal origin. Conclusions were limited by the relatively low number and heterogeneity of intestinal transplant patients. Early after transplant, peak levels of circulating GvH clones were found to be associated with declines in HvG clones. In the allografts of patients with donor T cell macrochimerism, GvH to HvG T cell clonal ratios were high.

Blood samples were collected up to 4 times in the first month after transplant and then at least monthly when available. The chain was built from TRBV6-1 and TRBJ2-7, and TRBD1 matches 12 of the central bases. This TCR came from a human patient who received an intestinal transplant, so some T cells may come from the graft donor. Sequenced here: PBMCs, sampled 255 days after intestinal transplant. This receptor carries the CDR3 CASSEFRDRGRRNEQYF. The nucleotide sequence reads TGTGCCAGCAGTGAATTTAGGGACAGGGGGCGCCGGAACGAGCAGTACTTC.